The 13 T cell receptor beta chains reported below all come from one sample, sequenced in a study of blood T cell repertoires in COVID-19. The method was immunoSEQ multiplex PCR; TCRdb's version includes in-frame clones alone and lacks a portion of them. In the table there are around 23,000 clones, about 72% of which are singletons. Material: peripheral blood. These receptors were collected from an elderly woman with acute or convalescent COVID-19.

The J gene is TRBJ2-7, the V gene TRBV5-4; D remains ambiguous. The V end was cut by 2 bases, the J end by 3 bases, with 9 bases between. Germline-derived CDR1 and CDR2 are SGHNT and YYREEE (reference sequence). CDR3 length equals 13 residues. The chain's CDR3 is CASSLGAGYEQYF. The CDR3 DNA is TGTGCCAGCAGCTTAGGTGCAGGCTACGAGCAGTACTTC. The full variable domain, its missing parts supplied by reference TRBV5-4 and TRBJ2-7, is ETGVTQSPTHLIKTRGQQVTLRCSSQSGHNTVSWYQQALGQGPQFIFQYYREEENGRGNFPPRFSGLQFPNYSSELNVNALELDDSALYLCASSLGAGYEQYFGPGTRLTVT.

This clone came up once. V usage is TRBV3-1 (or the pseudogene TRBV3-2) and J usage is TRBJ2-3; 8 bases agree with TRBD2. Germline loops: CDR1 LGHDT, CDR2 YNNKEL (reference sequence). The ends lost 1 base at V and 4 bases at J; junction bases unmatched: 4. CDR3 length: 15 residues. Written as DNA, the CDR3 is TGTGCCAGCAGCCAAGTTAGCGGGACCGCAGATACGCAGTATTTT. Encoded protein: CASSQVSGTADTQYF.

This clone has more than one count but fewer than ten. CDR3 DNA sequence: TGTGCCAGCAGCCGGGACGGTGGGGGGTATAGCAATCAGCCCCAGCATTTT. Translated, it gives CASSRDGGGYSNQPQHF. This chain connects TRBV5-5 to TRBJ1-5, with a possible D match to TRBD1 (5 bases). Germline CDR1 is SGHKS and CDR2 is YYEKEE (reference sequence). The CDR3 is 17 residues long. Trimming left V 4 bases short and J 0 bases short, with 17 bases between.

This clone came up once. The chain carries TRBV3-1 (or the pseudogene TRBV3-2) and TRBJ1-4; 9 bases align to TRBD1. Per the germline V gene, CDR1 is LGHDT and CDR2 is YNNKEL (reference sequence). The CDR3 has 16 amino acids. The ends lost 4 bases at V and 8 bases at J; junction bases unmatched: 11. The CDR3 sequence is CASSRGLGTGNEKLFF. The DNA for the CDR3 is TGTGCCAGCAGCCGCGGACTCGGGACAGGGAACGAAAAACTGTTTTTT.

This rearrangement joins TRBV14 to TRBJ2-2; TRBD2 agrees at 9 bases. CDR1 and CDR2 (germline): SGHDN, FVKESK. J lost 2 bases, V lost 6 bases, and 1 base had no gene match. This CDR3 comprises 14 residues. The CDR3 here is CASSSGGNTGELFF. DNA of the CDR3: TGTGCCAGCAGTAGCGGGGGAAACACCGGGGAGCTGTTTTTT.

In nucleotides, the CDR3 is TGTGCCAGCAGCTTAGCCCGGGAGGGCGAGCAGTACTTC. Translating it yields CASSLAREGEQYF. The rearrangement joins TRBV7-2 to TRBJ2-7; 8 bases map to TRBD2. Per germline, CDR1 SGHTA and CDR2 FQGNSA. The CDR3 has 13 amino acids. V lost 0 bases, J lost 6 bases, and 1 base stayed unmatched.

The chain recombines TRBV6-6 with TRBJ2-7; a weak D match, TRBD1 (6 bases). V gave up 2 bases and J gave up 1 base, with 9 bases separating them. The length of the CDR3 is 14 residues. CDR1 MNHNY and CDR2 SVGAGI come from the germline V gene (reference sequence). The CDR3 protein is CASSYADSSYEQYF. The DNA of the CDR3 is TGTGCCAGCAGTTACGCGGACAGTTCCTACGAGCAGTACTTC.

The CDR3 protein is CASSDDKSADTQYF. CDR3 in DNA: TGTGCCAGCAGTGATGATAAGAGCGCAGATACGCAGTATTTT. The V and J genes are TRBV2 and TRBJ2-3; D is undetermined. This CDR3 has 14 amino acids. V lost 3 bases and J lost 4, with 11 bases in between. Per the germline V gene, CDR1 is SNHLY and CDR2 is FYNNEI. Looking up the rest from reference TRBV2 and TRBJ2-3 gives the full variable domain: EPEVTQTPSHQVTQMGQEVILRCVPISNHLYFYWYRQILGQKVEFLVSFYNNEISEKSEIFDDQFSVERPDGSNFTLKIRSTKLEDSAMYFCASSDDKSADTQYFGPGTRLTVL.

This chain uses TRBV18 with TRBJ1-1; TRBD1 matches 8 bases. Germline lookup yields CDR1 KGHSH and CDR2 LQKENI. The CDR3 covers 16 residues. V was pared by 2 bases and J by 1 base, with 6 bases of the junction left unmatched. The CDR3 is CASSPITGGRNTEAFF. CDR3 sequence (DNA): TGTGCCAGCTCACCAATAACAGGGGGGCGGAACACTGAAGCTTTCTTT.

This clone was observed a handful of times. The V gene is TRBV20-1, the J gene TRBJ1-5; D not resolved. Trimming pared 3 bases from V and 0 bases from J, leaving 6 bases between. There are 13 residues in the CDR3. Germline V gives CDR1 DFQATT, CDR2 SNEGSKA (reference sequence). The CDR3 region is CSASRDSNQPQHF. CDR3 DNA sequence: TGCAGTGCTAGTCGAGATAGCAATCAGCCCCAGCATTTT.

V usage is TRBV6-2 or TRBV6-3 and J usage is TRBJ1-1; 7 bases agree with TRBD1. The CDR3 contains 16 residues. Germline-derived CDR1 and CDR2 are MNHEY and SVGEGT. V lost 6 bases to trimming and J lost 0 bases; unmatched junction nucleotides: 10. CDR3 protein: CASSQLPGQMNTEAFF. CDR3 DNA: TGTGCCAGCAGCCAACTTCCGGGACAGATGAACACTGAAGCTTTCTTT.

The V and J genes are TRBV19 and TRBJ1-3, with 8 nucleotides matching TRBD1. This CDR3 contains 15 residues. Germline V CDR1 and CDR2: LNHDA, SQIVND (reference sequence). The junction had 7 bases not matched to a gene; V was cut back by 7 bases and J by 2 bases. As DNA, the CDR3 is TGTGCCAGTACCCCGGACAGGGCTCCTGGAAACACCATATATTTT. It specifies CASTPDRAPGNTIYF.

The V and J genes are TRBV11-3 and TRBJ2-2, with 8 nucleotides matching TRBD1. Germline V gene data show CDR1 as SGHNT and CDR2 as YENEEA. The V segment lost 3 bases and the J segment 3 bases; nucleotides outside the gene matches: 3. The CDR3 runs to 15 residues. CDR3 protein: CASSFGTGYTGELFF. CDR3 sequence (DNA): TGTGCCAGCAGCTTTGGGACAGGATACACCGGGGAGCTGTTTTTT.